These T cell receptor beta chains were read from a single sample in a study of cytomegalovirus exposure and HLA in healthy donors. This table comes from immunoSEQ multiplex PCR, and its TCRdb copy is limited to in-frame clones, with some not included. In the table there are over 150,000 clones, roughly two thirds of which are singletons. Material: PBMCs. The source of these receptors is a young woman in good health and CMV-seronegative. Each CDR3 is given with its conserved first and last residue. Each record gives: CDR3 DNA, CDR3 protein, D gene, V gene, J gene, clone size, CDR3 length. D genes are given only for firm matches. Not every row has a clone size; where given, it reads once, few, many or a size class.

CDR3nt: TGTGCCAGCAGCTTGTTTACAGGGAACACTGAAGCTTTCTTT; CDR3aa: CASSLFTGNTEAFF; d_gene: NA; v_gene: TRBV5-6; j_gene: TRBJ1-1; abundance: NA; len: 14
CDR3nt: TGCGCCAGCAGCCAAGAGCCTATGACTAGCGGGGTGGCAGATACGCAGTATTTT; CDR3aa: CASSQEPMTSGVADTQYF; d_gene: TRBD2; v_gene: TRBV4-1; j_gene: TRBJ2-3; abundance: few; len: 18
CDR3nt: TGTGCCAGCAGGCGAGCGGGATCCTACAATGAGCAGTTCTTC; CDR3aa: CASRRAGSYNEQFF; d_gene: TRBD2; v_gene: TRBV28; j_gene: TRBJ2-1; abundance: NA; len: 14
CDR3nt: TGTGCTAGTGGTTTGGCCCCTCAGGTAGCCAAAAACATTCAGTACTTC; CDR3aa: CASGLAPQVAKNIQYF; d_gene: NA; v_gene: TRBV12-5; j_gene: TRBJ2-4; abundance: NA; len: 16
CDR3nt: TGTGCCAGCAGCCAAGGGCCGAATCAGCCCCAGCATTTT; CDR3aa: CASSQGPNQPQHF; d_gene: NA; v_gene: TRBV14; j_gene: TRBJ1-5; abundance: NA; len: 13
CDR3nt: TGTGCCAGCAAAAGGGGATCTTCTGGAAACACCATATATTTT; CDR3aa: CASKRGSSGNTIYF; d_gene: NA; v_gene: TRBV6-5; j_gene: TRBJ1-3; abundance: few; len: 14
CDR3nt: TGCGCCAGCAGCACAGCGGGGATGAACACCGGGGAGCTGTTTTTT; CDR3aa: CASSTAGMNTGELFF; d_gene: TRBD2; v_gene: TRBV5-1; j_gene: TRBJ2-2; abundance: NA; len: 15
CDR3nt: TGTGCCAGCAGCCTAGGATCCTCAGCGAGAACTGAAGCTTTCTTT; CDR3aa: CASSLGSSARTEAFF; d_gene: NA; v_gene: TRBV7-9; j_gene: TRBJ1-1; abundance: NA; len: 15
CDR3nt: TGTGCCAGCATCAAGGGGACAAACGGATATACGCAGTATTTT; CDR3aa: CASIKGTNGYTQYF; d_gene: NA; v_gene: TRBV28; j_gene: TRBJ2-3; abundance: NA; len: 14
CDR3nt: TGTGCCAGTAGCCTCTCCTTGGCAGGGTTCACAGATACGCAGTATTTT; CDR3aa: CASSLSLAGFTDTQYF; d_gene: NA; v_gene: TRBV19; j_gene: TRBJ2-3; abundance: once; len: 16
CDR3nt: TGTGCCAGCAGCTTACAGGGGGGAGGCAATGAGCAGTTCTTC; CDR3aa: CASSLQGGGNEQFF; d_gene: TRBD1; v_gene: TRBV9; j_gene: TRBJ2-1; abundance: NA; len: 14
CDR3nt: TGTGCCAGCAGCTTAGCTCTAGGGGGCAATCAAGAGACCCAGTACTTC; CDR3aa: CASSLALGGNQETQYF; d_gene: TRBD1; v_gene: TRBV7-9; j_gene: TRBJ2-5; abundance: NA; len: 16
CDR3nt: TGTGCCAGCAGCTTACAGAACTACGAGCAGTACTTC; CDR3aa: CASSLQNYEQYF; d_gene: NA; v_gene: TRBV7-9; j_gene: TRBJ2-7; abundance: few; len: 12
CDR3nt: TGTGTCTGGTTGGACAGCTACGAGCAGTACTTC; CDR3aa: CVWLDSYEQYF; d_gene: NA; v_gene: TRBV6-5; j_gene: TRBJ2-7; abundance: NA; len: 11